These 26 T cell receptor beta chains originate from one sample sequenced in a study of cytomegalovirus exposure and HLA in healthy donors. This PCR relied on a set of 60 Vbeta primers and 13 Jbeta primers. The table came from immunoSEQ multiplex PCR; TCRdb's copy has only in-frame clones and leaves some out. Of some 170,000 clones listed, approximately 82% are singletons. Input material: PBMCs. Receptors were obtained from a young woman in good health and CMV-seronegative.

This clone was observed once. The chain recombines TRBV9 with TRBJ2-1; perhaps TRBD2 as D (6 bases). With 3 bases removed from V and 4 bases from J, the gap between germline ends came to 14 bases. CDR3 size: 15 residues. CDR1 is SGDLS, CDR2 YYNGEE, per germline. For the CDR3, the DNA is TGTGCCAGCAGCGCCCGGGACTCAATGTACAATGAGCAGTTCTTC. Protein product: CASSARDSMYNEQFF.

This clone appeared a single time. This chain connects TRBV6-5 to TRBJ2-3; maybe TRBD2 (5 bases). Germline V gene data show CDR1 as MNHEY and CDR2 as SVGAGI. Trimming removed 5 bases from V and 6 bases from J, with 12 bases in between. The CDR3 has 13 residues. The CDR3 DNA reads TGTGCCAGCAGTCCAAAACTAGGTGATACGCAGTATTTT. Translating it yields CASSPKLGDTQYF.

The chain uses TRBV6-5 and TRBJ2-2, with TRBD1 identical over 9 bases. This CDR3 region has 16 residues. Germline CDR1 MNHEY, CDR2 SVGAGI. With V trimmed by 4 bases and J by 1 base, 4 bases remained unmatched. The CDR3 region has the DNA TGTGCCAGCAGTTTACCGGGACAGGGGAACACCGGGGAGCTGTTTTTT. Residues: CASSLPGQGNTGELFF.

The rearrangement links TRBV27 to TRBJ2-1; no clear D. The germline CDR1 and CDR2 sequences are MNHEY and SMNVEV (reference sequence). The CDR3 runs to 12 residues. The V and J ends lost 2 bases and 5 bases respectively, with 4 bases between them. The CDR3 sequence is CASSLVNNEQFF. The CDR3 nucleotides read TGTGCCAGCAGTTTAGTTAACAATGAGCAGTTCTTC.

The CDR3: CASSENPGTSGTYEQFF. CDR3 DNA sequence: TGTGCCAGCAGTGAAAATCCCGGGACTAGCGGGACCTATGAGCAGTTCTTC. The chain has TRBV2 and TRBJ2-1; 13 positions agree with TRBD2. V was pared by 2 bases and J by 8 bases, with 9 bases of the junction left unmatched. This CDR3 spans 17 amino acids. Germline CDR1 reads SNHLY; CDR2 reads FYNNEI.

This chain uses TRBV6-1 with TRBJ2-3; 8 bases fit TRBD1. V lost 6 bases to trimming and J lost 3 bases; unmatched junction nucleotides: 11. The CDR3 is made up of 16 amino acids. Germline values: CDR1 MNHNS, CDR2 SASEGT. In nucleotides, the CDR3 is TGTGCCAGCAGAGAACTCCAGGGGGCCCGGACAGATACGCAGTATTTT. This encodes CASRELQGARTDTQYF.

The chain is built from TRBV28 and TRBJ2-7; possible D gene TRBD1, 6 bases. Trimming cost V 8 bases and J 6 bases, with 20 bases left between them. Looked up from germline, CDR1 is MDHEN and CDR2 is SYDVKM. The CDR3 contains 14 residues. The CDR3 coding sequence is TGTGCCAGCGGTCGGGGACAAAATTCGGGCGAGCAGTACTTC. This gives the protein CASGRGQNSGEQYF.

V gene TRBV2 combines with J gene TRBJ1-2; 10 bases are a match to TRBD1. V gave up 5 bases and J gave up 4 bases; unmatched junction bases: 7. Germline values: CDR1 SNHLY, CDR2 FYNNEI. The CDR3 totals 15 residues. The DNA of the CDR3 is TGTGCCAGCAGTTCCGACAGGGGGCTTGGCTATGGCTACACCTTC. This sequence encodes CASSSDRGLGYGYTF.

CDR3 sequence reads: CASSLLAGRKTQYF. CDR3 DNA sequence: TGTGCCAGCAGTTTACTAGCGGGCAGAAAGACCCAGTACTTC. The V and J genes are TRBV28 and TRBJ2-5, with TRBD2 identical over 8 bases. Unmatched junction bases numbered 5, after V lost 2 bases and J lost 6 bases. CDR3 length equals 14 residues. The V gene's germline CDR1 is MDHEN and CDR2 SYDVKM. Variable domain in full (rest from reference TRBV28 and TRBJ2-5): DVKVTQSSRYLVKRTGEKVFLECVQDMDHENMFWYRQDPGLGLRLIYFSYDVKMKEKGDIPEGYSVSREKKERFSLILESASTNQTSMYLCASSLLAGRKTQYFGPGTRLLVL.

This chain joins TRBV15 and TRBJ1-3; D perhaps matches TRBD1 (5 bases). The germline V gene encodes CDR1 LNHNV and CDR2 YYDKDF (reference sequence). V lost 7 bases, J lost 0 bases, and 10 bases lay in between. The CDR3 has 14 residues. Here the CDR3 DNA reads TGTGCCACCAAAAGGGGCGGCTCTGGAAACACCATATATTTT. It yields the protein CATKRGGSGNTIYF. Based on the CDR3 plus reference TRBV15 and TRBJ1-3, the full variable domain is DAMVIQNPRYQVTQFGKPVTLSCSQTLNHNVMYWYQQKSSQAPKLLFHYYDKDFNNEADTPDNFQSRRPNTSFCFLDIRSPGLGDTAMYLCATKRGGSGNTIYFGEGSWLTVV.

This clone was seen a handful of times. The rearrangement uses TRBV19 and TRBJ1-1, with 7 bases fitting TRBD1. This CDR3 contains 18 residues. The V gene's germline CDR1 is LNHDA and CDR2 SQIVND (reference sequence). V lost 3 bases, J lost 0 bases, and 13 bases stayed unmatched. For the CDR3, the DNA is TGTGCCAGTAGTATTTTACTCCGGGACAGTGACATGAACACTGAAGCTTTCTTT. Encoded protein: CASSILLRDSDMNTEAFF.

This clone has just a few counts. V gene TRBV6-5 combines with J gene TRBJ1-5, with 8 bases identical to TRBD1. V lost 5 bases to trimming and J lost 0 bases; unmatched junction nucleotides: 0. This CDR3 is built from 14 residues. Germline lookup yields CDR1 MNHEY and CDR2 SVGAGI. In DNA form, the CDR3 reads TGTGCCAGCAGTGGACAGGGTAGCAATCAGCCCCAGCATTTT. It specifies CASSGQGSNQPQHF.

The chain couples TRBV7-9 to TRBJ1-5; the D gene is possibly TRBD1 (6 bases). Trimming cost V 1 base and J 5 bases, with 12 bases left between them. Germline V gene lookup returns CDR1 SEHNR and CDR2 FQNEAQ (reference sequence). The CDR3 loop spans 15 amino acids. The CDR3 here is CASSLGTAKDQPQHF. The CDR3 bases are TGTGCCAGCAGCTTAGGGACAGCGAAGGATCAGCCCCAGCATTTT.

The chain joins TRBV6-1 to TRBJ2-7; 8 bases fit TRBD1. The V and J ends lost 4 bases and 3 bases, in that order; junction bases with no gene match: 5. This CDR3 contains 14 residues. Germline V lookup: CDR1 MNHNS, CDR2 SASEGT. The CDR3 sequence: CASSAGDRGYEQYF. CDR3 DNA: TGTGCCAGCAGTGCTGGAGACAGGGGCTACGAGCAGTACTTC.

The chain links TRBV7-3 to TRBJ2-4; 13 nucleotides match TRBD2. V lost 5 bases and J lost 9; bases outside the gene matches: 7. The CDR3 runs 15 residues. Germline V gene lookup returns CDR1 SGHTA and CDR2 FQGTGA. This CDR3 reads CASSPGTSGTGIQYF. CDR3 DNA: TGTGCCAGCAGCCCTGGGACTAGCGGGACGGGCATTCAGTACTTC. Looking up the rest from reference TRBV7-3 and TRBJ2-4 gives the full variable domain: GAGVSQTPSNKVTEKGKYVELRCDPISGHTALYWYRQSLGQGPEFLIYFQGTGAADDSGLPNDRFFAVRPEGSVSTLKIQRTERGDSAVYLCASSPGTSGTGIQYFGAGTRLSVL.

The J gene is TRBJ2-2, the V gene TRBV12-5; D perhaps matches TRBD2 (6 bases). In germline, CDR1 is LGHNT, CDR2 FRNRAP. Trimming took off 11 bases at V and 1 base at J, with 20 bases between the two ends. This CDR3 is 16 amino acids long. CDR3 loop: CAGKPPGLLNTGELFF. The CDR3 nucleotides read TGTGCTGGTAAACCTCCGGGACTTTTGAACACCGGGGAGCTGTTTTTT.

The chain has TRBV6-5 and TRBJ2-3; D uncertain. The CDR3 is made up of 16 amino acids. Per germline, CDR1 MNHEY and CDR2 SVGAGI. With 2 bases removed from V and 0 bases from J, the gap between germline ends came to 12 bases. CDR3 loop: CASSYTEKLSTDTQYF. The CDR3, as DNA: TGTGCCAGCAGTTACACTGAGAAACTTAGCACAGATACGCAGTATTTT.

The chain employs TRBV9 and TRBJ1-1, with 9 bases matching TRBD1. Germline V lookup: CDR1 SGDLS, CDR2 YYNGEE. The J segment lost 5 bases and the V segment lost 4 bases, leaving 12 bases of the junction unmatched. The length of the CDR3 is 16 residues. CDR3 sequence: CASSPGQGNVGTEAFF. In DNA form, the CDR3 reads TGTGCCAGCAGCCCTGGACAGGGGAACGTAGGAACTGAAGCTTTCTTT.

To note about this clone: The junction shows a germline mismatch at one end, possibly a read error. J is TRBJ1-1 and V is TRBV10-3, with 8 bases lining up with TRBD1. The germline V gene encodes CDR1 ENHRY and CDR2 SYGVKD. The CDR3 consists of 15 residues. CDR3 residues: CASSYAFDRGFEAFF. The CDR3, as DNA: TGTGCCAGCAGTTATGCCTTCGACAGGGGCTTTGAAGCTTTCTTT.

Here the CDR3 DNA reads TGTGCCAGCAGTGGGGGACTCCTCAATGAGCAGTTCTTC. Protein sequence: CASSGGLLNEQFF. The chain joins TRBV27 to TRBJ2-1; maybe TRBD2 (6 bases). This CDR3 is built from 13 residues. CDR1 is MNHEY and CDR2 is SMNVEV in the germline V gene (reference sequence). The V end was cut by 5 bases, the J end by 6 bases, with 11 bases between.

The rearrangement links TRBV11-2 to TRBJ2-5; D is uncertain. The last part of the DNA fits TRBJ2-7 better; the J call may be wrong. This CDR3 comprises 11 residues. Looked up from germline, CDR1 is SGHAT and CDR2 is FQNNGV. The CDR3 sequence: CASSSPYEQYF. The CDR3 DNA reads as TGTGCCAGCAGCTCCCCCTACGAGCAGTACTTC.

V gene TRBV7-2 combines with J gene TRBJ1-1, with a possible D match to TRBD1 (6 bases). Germline CDR1 is SGHTA and CDR2 is FQGNSA. V gave up 5 bases and J gave up 4 bases, with 14 bases separating them. This CDR3 has 14 amino acids. The CDR3 region is CASSAGDDGTEAFF. CDR3 in DNA: TGTGCCAGCAGCGCAGGGGATGACGGCACTGAAGCTTTCTTT.

This chain links TRBV5-5 with TRBJ1-5; D ambiguous. Per germline, CDR1 SGHKS and CDR2 YYEKEE (reference sequence). The germline V and J ends were trimmed by 0 bases and 6 bases, with 4 bases remaining between them. The CDR3 has 12 amino acids. Here the CDR3 reads CASSLELQPQHF. The CDR3 DNA follows: TGTGCCAGCAGCTTGGAGCTTCAGCCCCAGCATTTT.

The rearrangement uses TRBV25-1 and TRBJ1-2; D not certain. The CDR3 totals 14 residues. Trimming shortened V by 0 bases and J by 6 bases, and 11 bases separated the two germline ends. CDR1 is MGHDK, CDR2 SYGVNS, per germline. The CDR3 loop is CASSEYEAAHGYTF. The CDR3 nucleotides are TGTGCCAGCAGTGAATACGAAGCCGCTCATGGCTACACCTTC.

The chain joins TRBV6-6 to TRBJ1-5; TRBD1 matches at 11 bases. The CDR3 is 14 residues long. Trimming removed 5 bases from V and 6 bases from J; junction bases left unmatched: 3. In germline, CDR1 is MNHNY, CDR2 SVGAGI (reference sequence). The CDR3 DNA sequence: TGTGCCAGCAGTACCGGGACAGGGGGTCAGCCCCAGCATTTT. This translates into CASSTGTGGQPQHF.

The chain employs TRBV6-5 and TRBJ2-7; 7 bases fit TRBD1. V was clipped by 6 bases and J by 3 bases; unmatched bases: 5. This CDR3 is 13 amino acids long. Per germline, CDR1 MNHEY and CDR2 SVGAGI. The CDR3 reads CASSDRESYEQYF. The CDR3 region has the DNA TGTGCCAGCAGCGACAGGGAGAGCTACGAGCAGTACTTC.